Following are 20 T cell receptor beta chains from one sample sequenced in a study of technical replicates of blood from a few donors. TCRdb's copy holds only in-frame clones and misses some; the assay was immunoSEQ multiplex PCR. The profile shows around 89,000 clones, approximately 96% of them singletons. Sample: T cells isolated from PBMCs. The receptors come from a human donor in good health.

The rearrangement links TRBV27 to TRBJ1-1, with a possible D match to TRBD1 (5 bases). This CDR3 region has 13 residues. V shed 5 bases and J shed 3 bases, with 10 bases lying between them. Germline-derived CDR1 and CDR2 are MNHEY and SMNVEV (reference sequence). Here the CDR3 reads CASSDGGYTEAFF. In DNA form, the CDR3 reads TGTGCCAGCAGTGATGGGGGGTACACTGAAGCTTTCTTT.

This chain joins TRBV4-1 and TRBJ1-1; 10 nucleotides agree with TRBD1. The germline gives CDR1 MGHRA, CDR2 YSYEKL. CDR3 size: 20 residues. J was trimmed by 0 bases and V by 1 base; bases with no gene match: 14. This CDR3 is CASSQVGQGPPAYMNTEAFF. In DNA form, the CDR3 reads TGCGCCAGCAGCCAAGTGGGACAGGGGCCGCCGGCGTATATGAACACTGAAGCTTTCTTT.

The chain has TRBV11-3 and TRBJ2-3; a weak D match, TRBD2 (7 bases). Germline-derived CDR1 and CDR2 are SGHNT and YENEEA. The CDR3 is 17 amino acids. V lost 5 bases and J lost 5, with 23 bases in between. CDR3 amino acids: CASSPQWRGGAGDTQYF. The CDR3 DNA sequence: TGTGCCAGCAGCCCCCAGTGGAGAGGGGGGGCGGGAGATACGCAGTATTTT.

This clone was counted between two and nine times. This rearrangement joins TRBV30 to TRBJ1-1; D unresolved. CDR1 is GTSNPN and CDR2 is SVGIG in the germline V gene (reference sequence). The length of the CDR3 is 13 residues. The CDR3 DNA sequence: TGTGCTACCGGACTTCTGGGCAACACTGAAGCTTTCTTT. Its protein product is CATGLLGNTEAFF.

This chain connects TRBV19 to TRBJ2-7, with 10 bases fitting TRBD2. This CDR3 is 15 amino acids long. CDR1 is LNHDA and CDR2 is SQIVND in the germline V gene (reference sequence). V trimming: 7 bases; J trimming: 3 bases; junction bases outside the gene matches: 9. The CDR3 is CASTDPSGGVYEQYF. Here the CDR3 DNA reads TGTGCCAGTACCGACCCTAGCGGGGGAGTCTACGAGCAGTACTTC.

The chain is built from TRBV7-8 and TRBJ1-1; D not resolved. Germline values: CDR1 SGHVS, CDR2 FQNEAQ. Trimming took 0 bases from V and 0 from J, leaving 14 bases between them. The CDR3 spans 17 residues. The CDR3 DNA reads as TGTGCCAGCAGCTTAGCGAGGGTCGCGAGGATGAACACTGAAGCTTTCTTT. This codes for CASSLARVARMNTEAFF.

The CDR3 DNA reads as TGTGCCACCAGCAGAGGGGGCGGGAGTAGGAACAATGAGCAGTTCTTC. As protein: CATSRGGGSRNNEQFF. V usage is TRBV15 and J usage is TRBJ2-1, with TRBD2 matching over 7 bases. V dropped 1 base and J dropped 5; count of bases not matched to a gene: 8. CDR1 and CDR2 (germline): LNHNV, YYDKDF (reference sequence). The length of the CDR3 is 16 residues.

This chain links TRBV5-6 with TRBJ1-5, with a weak D call TRBD1 (5 bases). The length of the CDR3 is 14 residues. CDR1 is SGHDT, CDR2 YYEEEE, per germline. V gave up 3 bases and J gave up 6 bases, with 13 bases separating them. The CDR3 region is CASSYGTSGQPQHF. The CDR3 DNA reads as TGTGCCAGCAGCTACGGGACTTCGGGTCAGCCCCAGCATTTT.

V is TRBV7-9 and J is TRBJ1-4; D gene uncertain. Trimming removed 6 bases from V and 11 bases from J, with 22 bases in between. This CDR3 is built from 15 residues. Germline-derived CDR1 and CDR2 are SEHNR and FQNEAQ (reference sequence). In nucleotides, the CDR3 is TGTGCCAGCAGACCAGGACTTTTCTTTGGGAGCAAACTGTTTTTT. This gives the protein CASRPGLFFGSKLFF.

The chain employs TRBV10-2 and TRBJ2-5; 10 bases fit TRBD1. Gene TRBJ2-7 matches the end of the DNA better, so the J call may be wrong. This CDR3 is 17 amino acids long. Germline V gene lookup returns CDR1 WSHSY and CDR2 SAAADI. CDR3 loop: CASSGRQWTGGGYEQYF. CDR3 coding DNA: TGCGCCAGCAGTGGGCGCCAATGGACAGGGGGAGGCTACGAGCAGTACTTC.

The genes are TRBV14 and TRBJ2-5; possible D gene TRBD1, 7 bases. This CDR3 comprises 15 residues. Germline V CDR1 and CDR2: SGHDN, FVKESK. Between the trimmed V and J ends, which lost 3 bases and 4 bases, there was a span of 15 bases. The CDR3 sequence: CASSHPRGERETQYF. The CDR3, as DNA: TGTGCCAGCAGCCACCCCAGGGGGGAACGAGAGACCCAGTACTTC.

J is TRBJ2-1 and V is TRBV7-9; a possible D gene is TRBD2 (5 bases). V lost 1 base, J lost 10 bases, and 11 bases lay in between. The CDR3 is 13 amino acids. The germline V gene has CDR1 SEHNR and CDR2 FQNEAQ (reference sequence). CDR3 in amino acids: CASSLVRGKEQFF. The CDR3 DNA reads as TGTGCCAGCAGCTTAGTCCGGGGTAAGGAGCAGTTCTTC.

The rearrangement uses TRBV29-1 and TRBJ1-2; D uncertain. CDR1 SQVTM and CDR2 ANQGSEA come from the germline V gene. The CDR3 length is 13 residues. Trimming pared 6 bases from V and 4 bases from J, leaving 15 bases between. CDR3 amino acids: CSVETTAVYGYTF. In DNA form, the CDR3 reads TGCAGCGTAGAGACGACTGCGGTCTATGGCTACACCTTC.

V gene TRBV7-3 combines with J gene TRBJ2-1; 12 nucleotides line up with TRBD2. Germline CDR1 SGHTA, CDR2 FQGTGA. This CDR3 comprises 15 residues. J lost 7 bases, V lost 4 bases, and 5 bases had no gene match. The CDR3 here is CASSSTSGGFNEQFF. CDR3 bases: TGTGCCAGCAGCTCAACTAGCGGGGGGTTTAATGAGCAGTTCTTC.

The chain's CDR3 is CATSREGGSQETQYF. CDR3 DNA sequence: TGTGCCACCAGCAGAGAGGGGGGGTCCCAAGAGACCCAGTACTTC. The chain carries TRBV15 and TRBJ2-5; 7 positions match TRBD2. Trimming at V came to 0 bases and at J to 1 base, leaving 2 bases not matched to a gene. Germline-derived CDR1 and CDR2 are LNHNV and YYDKDF (reference sequence). The CDR3 is 15 amino acids.

The DNA of the CDR3 is TGTGCCAGCACTGACTCCCTCGCCTACAATGAGCAGTTCTTC. It encodes CASTDSLAYNEQFF. This chain connects TRBV28 to TRBJ2-1; D gene uncertain. Germline V CDR1 and CDR2: MDHEN, SYDVKM. V shed 7 bases and J shed 2 bases, with 12 bases lying between them. This CDR3 spans 14 amino acids.

The rearrangement uses TRBV7-2 and TRBJ2-7, with D uncertain. The CDR3 is 13 residues long. V was trimmed by 1 base and J by 3 bases, leaving 7 bases between them. Germline loops: CDR1 SGHTA, CDR2 FQGNSA. The CDR3, as DNA: TGTGCCAGCAGCTTAGTTTCCCTCTACGAGCAGTACTTC. It encodes CASSLVSLYEQYF.

The V and J genes are TRBV5-4 and TRBJ1-3; D uncertain. Germline V gene sequence: CDR1 SGHNT, CDR2 YYREEE (reference sequence). V gave up 4 bases and J gave up 3 bases, with 11 bases separating them. CDR3 length: 14 amino acids. This CDR3 is CASSAEVYGNTIYF. CDR3 nucleotide sequence: TGTGCCAGCAGCGCGGAGGTCTATGGAAACACCATATATTTT.

In nucleotides, the CDR3 is TGCGCCAGCAGTGGGGGGTTTGATGGGGGCTCAATCCCCTACGAGCAGTACTTC. Encoded protein: CASSGGFDGGSIPYEQYF. The chain carries TRBV10-1 and TRBJ2-7; a weak D match, TRBD1 (6 bases). Germline V gene data show CDR1 as WNHNN and CDR2 as SYGVQD (reference sequence). Trimming left V 4 bases short and J 2 bases short, with 24 bases between. This CDR3 has 18 residues.

This clone was seen once. The CDR3 DNA sequence: TGCAGCGTTGCCCCCGGGCAGGGCATGTACGAGCAGTACTTC. Translated: CSVAPGQGMYEQYF. The chain links TRBV29-1 to TRBJ2-7; TRBD1 might be the D (5 bases). CDR3 length: 14 amino acids. V lost 4 bases and J lost 4, with 17 bases in between. Germline V CDR1 and CDR2: SQVTM, ANQGSEA.